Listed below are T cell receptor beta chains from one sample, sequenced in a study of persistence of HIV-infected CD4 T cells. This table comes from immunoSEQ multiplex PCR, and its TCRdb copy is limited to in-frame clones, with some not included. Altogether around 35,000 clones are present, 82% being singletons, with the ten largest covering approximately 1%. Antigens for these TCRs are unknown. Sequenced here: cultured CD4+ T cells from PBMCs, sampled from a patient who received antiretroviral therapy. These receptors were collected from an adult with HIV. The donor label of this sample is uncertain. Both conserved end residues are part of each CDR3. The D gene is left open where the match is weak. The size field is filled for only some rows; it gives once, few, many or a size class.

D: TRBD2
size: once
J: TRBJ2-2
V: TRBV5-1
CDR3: CASSYDSGVGTGELFF
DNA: TGCGCCAGCAGCTACGATAGCGGGGTGGGGACCGGGGAGCTGTTTTTT

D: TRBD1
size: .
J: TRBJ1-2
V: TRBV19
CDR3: CASSGQGRDYGYTF
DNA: TGTGCCAGTAGTGGACAGGGTAGGGACTATGGCTACACCTTC

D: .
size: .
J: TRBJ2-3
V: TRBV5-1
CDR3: CASSDPGRSADTQYF
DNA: TGCGCCAGCAGCGACCCGGGACGCTCGGCAGATACGCAGTATTTT

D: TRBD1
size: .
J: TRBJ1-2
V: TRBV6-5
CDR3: CASRPAGTGVFNTF
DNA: TGTGCCAGCAGGCCCGCCGGGACAGGGGTTTTTAACACCTTC

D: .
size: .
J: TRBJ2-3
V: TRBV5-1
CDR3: CASSLQSSTDTQYF
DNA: TGCGCCAGCAGCTTACAATCTAGCACAGATACGCAGTATTTT

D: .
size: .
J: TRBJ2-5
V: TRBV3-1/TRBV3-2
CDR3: CASSPKSRAETQYF
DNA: TGTGCCAGCAGCCCTAAGAGTAGAGCAGAGACCCAGTACTTC

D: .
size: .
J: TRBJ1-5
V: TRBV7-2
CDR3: CASSSFNQPQHF
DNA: TGTGCCAGCAGCTCTTTCAATCAGCCCCAGCATTTT

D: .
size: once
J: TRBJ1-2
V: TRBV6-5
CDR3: CASSISHLGGYGYTF
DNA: TGTGCCAGCAGTATATCTCACCTCGGTGGCTATGGCTACACCTTC

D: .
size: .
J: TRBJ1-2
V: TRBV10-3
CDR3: CAISETGAGDYGYTF
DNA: TGTGCCATCAGTGAGACGGGGGCTGGAGACTATGGCTACACCTTC

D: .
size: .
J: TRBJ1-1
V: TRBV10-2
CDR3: CASSVQGHGAPAFF
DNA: TGCGCCAGCAGTGTACAGGGTCATGGAGCCCCAGCTTTCTTT